These 27 T cell receptor beta chains were sequenced from one sample in a study of patients and donors after allogeneic stem cell transplantation. From the RT-PCR reads, TCRdb called clonotypes with MiXCR, one entry per CDR3 protein. In the table there are fewer than 500,000 distinct CDR3 sequences, 16% of which are singletons. Sequenced material: blood, either unsorted or a sorted T cell fraction (not recorded which). These receptors were obtained from a human donor who was either an allogeneic HSCT recipient or a stem cell or donor lymphocyte infusion donor (not recorded which). It is not recorded whose cells these are; they may come from a transplant donor.

The chain carries TRBV7-9 and TRBJ1-1; unclear D gene. V gave up 5 bases and J gave up 1 base, with 14 bases separating them. This CDR3 has 15 amino acids. Per germline, CDR1 SEHNR and CDR2 FQNEAQ (reference sequence). As DNA, the CDR3 is TGTGCCAGCAGCCCCCGGGAGATCGCGAACACTGAAGCTTTCTTT. This gives the protein CASSPREIANTEAFF.

The rearrangement links TRBV7-6 to TRBJ2-3; 8 bases line up with TRBD2. This CDR3 has 14 amino acids. Germline CDR1 is SGHVS and CDR2 is FNYEAQ. The V segment lost 5 bases and the J segment 4 bases; nucleotides outside the gene matches: 5. CDR3: CASSVLTSADTQYF. CDR3 nucleotide sequence: TGTGCCAGCAGCGTATTGACTAGCGCAGATACGCAGTATTTT.

The CDR3 sequence is CASSGGGHYEQYF. Here the CDR3 DNA reads TGTGCCAGCAGTGGGGGCGGACACTACGAGCAGTACTTC. The chain recombines TRBV2 with TRBJ2-7; the D gene is possibly TRBD1 (5 bases). The CDR3 length is 13 residues. Per the germline V gene, CDR1 is SNHLY and CDR2 is FYNNEI. Trimming stripped 4 bases from V and 3 bases from J, with 10 bases between.

This clonotype was counted only a few times. The rearrangement uses TRBV7-7 and TRBJ2-7, with 10 bases fitting TRBD1. V lost 5 bases, J lost 4 bases, and 5 bases stayed unmatched. This CDR3 has 14 amino acids. The germline gives CDR1 SSHAT, CDR2 FNYEAQ (reference sequence). The CDR3: CASSLRQGAYEQYF. The CDR3 coding sequence is TGTGCCAGCAGCCTACGACAGGGGGCTTACGAGCAGTACTTC.

This clonotype was recorded a few times. J is TRBJ2-5 and V is TRBV29-1; a weak D match, TRBD2 (5 bases). There are 11 residues in the CDR3. Germline-derived CDR1 and CDR2 are SQVTM and ANQGSEA. V was trimmed by 7 bases and J by 5 bases, leaving 11 bases between them. The CDR3 sequence: CSAKRTETQYF. DNA of the CDR3: TGCAGCGCCAAGCGGACGGAGACCCAGTACTTC.

To note about this clonotype: A much larger clone is a single base away; this may be a read error. The chain joins TRBV3-1 to TRBJ1-1, with 7 bases identical to TRBD1. After removal of 4 bases from V and 5 bases from J, the junction contained 7 bases not matched to a gene. Germline loops: CDR1 LGHDT, CDR2 YNNKEL (reference sequence). The CDR3 loop spans 14 amino acids. DNA for the CDR3: TGTGCCAGCAGCCGTACACAGGGGAAAACTGAAGCTTTCTTT. Amino acid sequence: CASSRTQGKTEAFF.

This chain joins TRBV18 and TRBJ2-5; 7 bases map to TRBD1. This CDR3 region has 13 residues. CDR1 is KGHSH, CDR2 LQKENI, per germline. J lost 5 bases, V lost 6 bases, and 6 bases had no gene match. As DNA, the CDR3 is TGTGCCAGCTCGGACAGGCTCCGGGAGACCCAGTACTTC. Amino acid sequence: CASSDRLRETQYF.

The gene calls are TRBV5-1 and TRBJ2-3; 8 bases map to TRBD2. The germline gives CDR1 SGHRS, CDR2 YFSETQ. The V gene end was trimmed by 6 bases and the J gene end by 6 bases; junction bases not matched to a gene: 9. The CDR3 loop spans 14 amino acids. The CDR3 coding sequence is TGCGCCAGCAATGACCGTAGCGGGGTCGATACGCAGTATTTT. Its protein product is CASNDRSGVDTQYF.

The chain recombines TRBV3-1 with TRBJ1-5; D uncertain. Per the germline V gene, CDR1 is LGHDT and CDR2 is YNNKEL (reference sequence). The CDR3 totals 13 residues. Trimming shortened V by 3 bases and J by 5 bases, and 8 bases separated the two germline ends. The CDR3 bases are TGTGCCAGCAGCCATGAGGGAGATCAGCCCCAGCATTTT. It translates to CASSHEGDQPQHF.

This clonotype was counted only a few times. J is TRBJ2-2 and V is TRBV5-1; TRBD1 matches at 11 bases. Trimming took 1 base from V and 4 from J; bases not matched to a gene: 9. Germline V lookup: CDR1 SGHRS, CDR2 YFSETQ. CDR3 length: 18 amino acids. The CDR3 DNA is TGCGCCAGCAGCTTGAGACCTCCGGGACAGGGGGTCACCGGGGAGCTGTTTTTT. Translation: CASSLRPPGQGVTGELFF.

This clonotype was observed at least ten times. V gene TRBV7-9 combines with J gene TRBJ2-3; no firm D call. CDR1 SEHNR and CDR2 FQNEAQ come from the germline V gene (reference sequence). V lost 6 bases and J 0 bases, leaving 7 bases between the germline ends. CDR3 length: 13 residues. The CDR3 here is CASRPTSTDTQYF. The CDR3 nucleotides read TGTGCCAGCAGACCGACAAGCACAGATACGCAGTATTTT.

This clonotype was seen a few times. The chain uses TRBV7-9 and TRBJ1-5; perhaps TRBD1 as D (5 bases). Germline V CDR1 and CDR2: SEHNR, FQNEAQ (reference sequence). With 4 bases removed from V and 1 base from J, the gap between germline ends came to 11 bases. CDR3 length: 15 residues. CDR3 coding DNA: TGTGCCAGCAGCTCTGTCCGGGACAGCAATCAGCCCCAGCATTTT. Amino acids: CASSSVRDSNQPQHF.

This clonotype has a handful of counts. The chain employs TRBV5-1 and TRBJ2-3; D call uncertain. CDR1 is SGHRS, CDR2 YFSETQ, per germline. This CDR3 contains 12 residues. The V gene lost 4 bases and the J gene lost 2 bases, with 5 bases spanning the gap. The chain's CDR3 is CASSPDTDTQYF. In DNA, the CDR3 is TGCGCCAGCAGCCCCGACACAGATACGCAGTATTTT.

Only a few counts were recorded for this clonotype. V and J are TRBV5-1 and TRBJ2-7; TRBD2 matches 16 bases. This CDR3 is built from 17 residues. The ends lost 3 bases at V and 6 bases at J; junction bases unmatched: 9. The germline V gene encodes CDR1 SGHRS and CDR2 YFSETQ. The CDR3 coding sequence is TGCGCCAGCAGCTCTAAGGGACTAGCGGGAGGGCTGGCCGAGCAGTACTTC. Translation gives CASSSKGLAGGLAEQYF.

This clonotype has a handful of counts. The chain combines TRBV9 with TRBJ2-3; no clear D. Germline CDR1 reads SGDLS; CDR2 reads YYNGEE. This CDR3 spans 14 amino acids. V was shortened by 7 bases and J by 6 bases, with 18 bases between the two germline ends. The CDR3 DNA reads as TGTGCCAGCTCCCCCACCCAAGGTCCCGATACGCAGTATTTT. It specifies CASSPTQGPDTQYF.

This clonotype occurred a few times. The V call is TRBV7-3, the J call TRBJ1-5; D is ambiguous. CDR1 and CDR2 from the germline V gene are SGHTA and FQGTGA. Trimming shortened V by 8 bases and J by 5 bases, and 7 bases separated the two germline ends. This CDR3 region has 11 residues. CDR3 DNA: TGTGCCAGCGTTATAGATCAGCCCCAGCATTTT. Translated, it gives CASVIDQPQHF.

This clonotype was seen more than once but under ten times. The chain couples TRBV15 to TRBJ2-7; TRBD1 or TRBD2 may be the D gene (5 bases each). The germline V gene encodes CDR1 LNHNV and CDR2 YYDKDF (reference sequence). The V and J ends lost 3 bases and 3 bases respectively, with 9 bases between them. This CDR3 region has 13 residues. The CDR3 loop is CATSRRDLYEQYF. The DNA for the CDR3 is TGTGCCACCAGCAGGAGGGACCTCTACGAGCAGTACTTC.

The V and J genes are TRBV24-1 and TRBJ1-1, with D uncertain. Germline V gene sequence: CDR1 KGHDR, CDR2 SFDVKD. The V end was cut by 3 bases, the J end by 6 bases, with 16 bases between. CDR3 length equals 15 residues. The CDR3 is CATSDRSRVKAEAFF. The CDR3 DNA is TGTGCCACCAGTGATCGGAGTAGGGTAAAGGCTGAAGCTTTCTTT.

This clonotype appeared a few times. The rearrangement links TRBV4-1 to TRBJ1-1; D ambiguous. V was shortened by 4 bases and J by 1 base, with 13 bases between the two germline ends. This CDR3 has 15 amino acids. Germline V CDR1 and CDR2: MGHRA, YSYEKL. CDR3 protein: CASSRLGLGNTEAFF. CDR3 nucleotides: TGCGCCAGCAGCCGCCTAGGGTTGGGGAACACTGAAGCTTTCTTT.

This clonotype was observed a single time. The CDR3 loop is CASSGGQAGDTEAFF. As DNA, the CDR3 is TGTGCCAGCAGTGGCGGGCAGGCCGGCGACACTGAAGCTTTCTTT. V usage is TRBV6-1 and J usage is TRBJ1-1; no clear D. CDR1 is MNHNS, CDR2 SASEGT, per germline. The CDR3 covers 15 residues. Trimming took off 4 bases at V and 3 bases at J, with 15 bases between the two ends.

This clonotype was seen repeatedly, ten times or more. The chain recombines TRBV12-3 or TRBV12-4 with TRBJ2-3; no clear D. Trimming stripped 3 bases from V and 3 bases from J, with 7 bases between. The CDR3 covers 13 residues. CDR3: CASSFTLTDTQYF. The CDR3 bases are TGTGCCAGCAGTTTCACCCTTACAGATACGCAGTATTTT.

This clonotype was detected ten times or more. CDR3 protein: CASSQGWRSYNEQFF. CDR3 DNA sequence: TGTGCCAGCAGTCAAGGGTGGAGGTCCTACAATGAGCAGTTCTTC. The chain combines TRBV28 with TRBJ2-1; weak D call: TRBD2 (5 bases). V dropped 5 bases and J dropped 1 base, with 12 bases sitting between them. CDR1 MDHEN and CDR2 SYDVKM come from the germline V gene. The CDR3 runs to 15 residues. Full variable domain (missing parts from reference TRBV28 and TRBJ2-1): DVKVTQSSRYLVKRTGEKVFLECVQDMDHENMFWYRQDPGLGLRLIYFSYDVKMKEKGDIPEGYSVSREKKERFSLILESASTNQTSMYLCASSQGWRSYNEQFFGPGTRLTVL.

This clonotype was picked up a small number of times. This rearrangement joins TRBV20-1 to TRBJ2-5; D is unresolved. V was pared by 1 base and J by 5 bases, with 8 bases between. The CDR3 spans 12 residues. Germline V lookup: CDR1 DFQATT, CDR2 SNEGSKA (reference sequence). The chain's CDR3 is CSARVVRETQYF. Written as DNA, the CDR3 is TGCAGTGCTAGAGTAGTTCGGGAGACCCAGTACTTC.

The chain combines TRBV6-5 with TRBJ2-1; D unresolved. V was trimmed by 3 bases and J by 7 bases, leaving 10 bases between them. Germline V CDR1 and CDR2: MNHEY, SVGAGI. The CDR3 consists of 13 residues. The DNA of the CDR3 is TGTGCCAGCAGTTATATAGCCAGAAATGAGCAGTTCTTC. Protein sequence: CASSYIARNEQFF.

The sample holds many counts of this clonotype. V and J are TRBV12-3 or TRBV12-4 and TRBJ2-7; 9 nucleotides line up with TRBD2. The V gene end was trimmed by 1 base and the J gene end by 5 bases; junction bases not matched to a gene: 6. The CDR3 covers 15 residues. CDR3 coding DNA: TGTGCCAGCAGTTTAGTAGGGACTAGCATCCACGAGCAGTACTTC. This encodes CASSLVGTSIHEQYF.

This clonotype has at least ten counts. This chain joins TRBV12-3 or TRBV12-4 and TRBJ1-3; D ambiguous. Trimming stripped 3 bases from V and 4 bases from J, with 16 bases between. The CDR3 is 16 amino acids. The CDR3 sequence: CASSFYPGKDGNTIYF. CDR3 bases: TGTGCCAGCAGTTTTTACCCGGGAAAGGACGGAAACACCATATATTTT.

J is TRBJ2-1 and V is TRBV7-3; 9 bases fit TRBD2. There are 15 residues in the CDR3. Germline V gene sequence: CDR1 SGHTA, CDR2 FQGTGA. Trimming cost V 1 base and J 3 bases; bases outside gene matches: 1. CDR3 in DNA: TGTGCCAGCAGCTTAATTAGCGGGGGCTACAATGAGCAGTTCTTC. This encodes CASSLISGGYNEQFF.